Presented here are 13 T cell receptor beta chains from one specimen sequenced in a study of CD8+CD57+ T cells in acquired aplastic anemia. Genomic DNA was employed as the template in profiling TCR beta VDJ and CDR3. TCRdb re-derived calls from the reads in MiXCR, one entry per CDR3 protein. The data hold around 120,000 distinct CDR3 sequences, with less than 50% observed a single time. Selection for sequencing was limited to patients who had shown CD8+CD57+ cell expansion by flow cytometry. The sample comprised sorted CD4+, CD8+, or CD8+CD57+ T cells (not recorded which) from PBMCs. These receptors were collected from a human donor with aplastic anemia.

This clonotype has ten or more counts. A much larger clone lies one base from this, so it may be a read error. V gene TRBV2 combines with J gene TRBJ1-5, with 8 positions matching TRBD1. This CDR3 is 15 amino acids long. Germline-derived CDR1 and CDR2 are SNHLY and FYNNEI. The CDR3 sequence is CASKSGTGSSQPQHF. The DNA for the CDR3 is TGTGCCAGCAAATCAGGGACAGGCAGCAGTCAGCCCCAGCATTTT.

A few counts support this clonotype. The chain uses TRBV2 and TRBJ1-2, with 8 bases identical to TRBD1. The germline CDR1 and CDR2 sequences are SNHLY and FYNNEI. The junction had 4 bases not matched to a gene; V was cut back by 4 bases and J by 3 bases. The CDR3 is made up of 14 amino acids. The CDR3 loop reads CASSARTGYYGYTF. Here the CDR3 DNA reads TGTGCCAGCAGTGCCCGGACAGGGTACTATGGCTACACCTTC.

This clonotype was observed many times. The chain recombines TRBV25-1 with TRBJ1-3; D remains unclear. The germline gives CDR1 MGHDK, CDR2 SYGVNS. The V end lost 1 base, the J end lost 2 bases, and 6 bases lay between the germline ends. The CDR3 is made up of 14 amino acids. The chain's CDR3 is CASSESGPGNTIYF. For the CDR3, the DNA is TGTGCCAGCAGTGAATCGGGCCCTGGAAACACCATATATTTT.

This clonotype was detected ten times or more. The V and J genes are TRBV5-1 and TRBJ2-3; 8 bases are shared with TRBD1. The ends lost 4 bases at V and 6 bases at J; junction bases unmatched: 10. Germline loops: CDR1 SGHRS, CDR2 YFSETQ. CDR3 length equals 15 residues. CDR3 DNA sequence: TGCGCCAGCAGCAACCGGGACAGGTCCCACGATACGCAGTATTTT. Its protein product is CASSNRDRSHDTQYF.

This clonotype came up many times. CDR3 amino acids: CASRALQGVTYGYTF. The CDR3 DNA sequence: TGTGCCAGCAGAGCCCTACAGGGGGTTACCTATGGCTACACCTTC. The rearrangement uses TRBV6-1 and TRBJ1-2; 8 bases fit TRBD1. After removal of 6 bases from V and 4 bases from J, the junction contained 10 bases not matched to a gene. Germline lookup yields CDR1 MNHNS and CDR2 SASEGT. The CDR3 spans 15 residues.

This clonotype was counted a few times. V is TRBV27 and J is TRBJ1-1; no reliable D call. Trimming shortened V by 6 bases and J by 0 bases, and 11 bases separated the two germline ends. CDR1 and CDR2 (germline): MNHEY, SMNVEV (reference sequence). This CDR3 is built from 14 residues. CDR3 sequence: CASRLGGLNTEAFF. The CDR3 DNA reads as TGTGCCAGCAGACTTGGCGGGTTGAACACTGAAGCTTTCTTT.

This clonotype was recorded at least ten times. This chain uses TRBV7-2 with TRBJ1-2; D might be TRBD1 (5 bases). The germline V gene has CDR1 SGHTA and CDR2 FQGNSA. This CDR3 is 13 amino acids long. V was pared by 4 bases and J by 5 bases, with 11 bases between. In DNA form, the CDR3 reads TGTGCCAGCAGCTCCCGGCGGGGGTATGGCTACACCTTC. The encoded protein is CASSSRRGYGYTF.

As concerns this clonotype: A read error may account for a junction end that differs from germline. The V gene is TRBV11-2, the J gene TRBJ1-6; D unresolved. This CDR3 is built from 15 residues. Germline values: CDR1 SGHAT, CDR2 FQNNGV. The CDR3 bases are TGTGCCGGCAGCTTAGATAGCTCTGGCGGTTCGCCCCTCCACTTT. Its translation: CAGSLDSSGGSPLHF.

This clonotype came up many times. V and J are TRBV14 and TRBJ1-2, with D possibly TRBD1 on 5 matching bases. This CDR3 is 13 amino acids long. The V gene lost 1 base and the J gene lost 10 bases, with 13 bases spanning the gap. Germline CDR1 reads SGHDN; CDR2 reads FVKESK. The CDR3 is CASSQGWGSPYTF. For the CDR3, the DNA is TGTGCCAGCAGCCAAGGCTGGGGGAGCCCCTACACCTTC. The variable domain in full, with the rest retrieved from reference TRBV14 and TRBJ1-2, is EAGVTQFPSHSVIEKGQTVTLRCDPISGHDNLYWYRRVMGKEIKFLLHFVKESKQDESGMPNNRFLAERTGGTYSTLKVQPAELEDSGVYFCASSQGWGSPYTFGSGTRLTVV.

Worth noting for this clonotype: The junction departs from germline at one end; a sequencing error may be responsible. This rearrangement joins TRBV20-1 to TRBJ2-7, with 8 bases matching TRBD2. This CDR3 comprises 17 residues. CDR1 and CDR2 from the germline V gene are DFQATT and SNEGSKA (reference sequence). The CDR3: CGARDLRAGGTPYEQYF. DNA for the CDR3: TGCGGTGCTAGAGATCTGAGGGCGGGGGGAACTCCCTACGAGCAGTACTTC.

The gene calls are TRBV10-3 and TRBJ2-1; 8 bases agree with TRBD2. Germline CDR1 and CDR2: ENHRY and SYGVKD. V dropped 2 bases and J dropped 2; count of bases not matched to a gene: 5. The CDR3 spans 16 residues. Here the CDR3 reads CAISEGSGEPYNEQFF. In nucleotides, the CDR3 is TGTGCCATCAGTGAGGGTAGCGGGGAACCCTACAATGAGCAGTTCTTC.

Notes on this clonotype: A clone one base away is much larger, so this may be a read error. The rearrangement uses TRBV19 and TRBJ2-2; 8 nucleotides line up with TRBD1. The CDR3 has 17 amino acids. Germline V gene sequence: CDR1 LNHDA, CDR2 SQIVND (reference sequence). CDR3 sequence (DNA): TGTGCCAGTAGTTATGACAGGGGAGGACCCTGGTCCGGGGAGCTGCTTTTT. Translating it yields CASSYDRGGPWSGELLF.

This clonotype came up many times. The rearrangement uses TRBV9 and TRBJ2-2, with D maybe TRBD2 (6 bases). Germline V lookup: CDR1 SGDLS, CDR2 YYNGEE. V was pared by 2 bases and J by 5 bases, with 10 bases between. This CDR3 spans 14 amino acids. CDR3: CASSVGTVTGELFF. Here the CDR3 DNA reads TGTGCCAGCAGCGTTGGGACTGTGACCGGGGAGCTGTTTTTT.